The entry that follows covers one T cell receptor beta chain sequence. CDR1 and CDR2 (germline): SGHRS, YFSETQ. Trimming cost V 5 bases and J 2 bases, with 17 bases left between them. This CDR3 comprises 15 residues. The protocol was immunoSEQ multiplex PCR, while the TCRdb copy is restricted to in-frame clones and leaves out a portion. The repertoire holds around 95,000 clones, with under 80% as singletons. The data derive from a study of shared clonotypes between healthy human individuals. The chain carries TRBV5-1 and TRBJ2-7; TRBD1 is a possible D gene (6 bases). The TCR sequence derives from a man aged 25-45 years in good health. The sequencing input was memory CD8+ T cells sorted from blood. Subset defined: CD45RO+ cells pooled with CCR7-negative TemRA cells. The CDR3 DNA follows: TGCGCCAGCAGATGGGTTTGGGGGCAACCCTACGAGCAGTACTTC. It encodes CASRWVWGQPYEQYF.